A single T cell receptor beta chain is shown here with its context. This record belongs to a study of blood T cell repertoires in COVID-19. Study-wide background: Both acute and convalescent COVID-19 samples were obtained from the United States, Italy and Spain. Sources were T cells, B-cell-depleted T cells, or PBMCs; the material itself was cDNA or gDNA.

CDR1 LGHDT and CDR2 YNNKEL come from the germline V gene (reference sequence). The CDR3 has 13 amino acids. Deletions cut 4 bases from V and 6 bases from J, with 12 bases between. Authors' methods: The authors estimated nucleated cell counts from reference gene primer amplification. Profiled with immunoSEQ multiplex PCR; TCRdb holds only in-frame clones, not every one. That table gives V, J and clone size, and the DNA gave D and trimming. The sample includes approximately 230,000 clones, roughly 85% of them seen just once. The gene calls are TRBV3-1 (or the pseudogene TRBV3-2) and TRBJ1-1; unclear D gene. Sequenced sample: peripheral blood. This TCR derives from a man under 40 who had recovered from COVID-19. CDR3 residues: CASSPVEAAEAFF. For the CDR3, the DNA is TGTGCCAGCAGCCCAGTCGAGGCAGCTGAAGCTTTCTTT.